The rows below give T cell receptor beta chains drawn from one sample of a study of neurological immune-mediated disorders. In TCRdb, the 5' RACE reads were re-called with MiXCR into one record per CDR3 protein. Among 45,000 to 55,000 distinct CDR3 sequences listed, 4.5% to 7% were seen once. Material for sequencing was CD4+ T cells from blood. All receptors come from a woman between 18 and 30 years old with multiple sclerosis. The CDR3 runs from the conserved cysteine through the conserved F or W. The D gene is left open where the match is weak. The listing skips clone size in some rows; elsewhere it reads once, few, many or a size class.

abundance,d_gene,v_gene,j_gene,CDR3aa,CDR3nt
many,-,TRBV6-1,TRBJ1-2,CASSAQGHYGYTF,TGTGCCAGCAGCGCCCAGGGGCACTATGGCTACACCTTC
many,-,TRBV14,TRBJ1-2,CASSLSRNYGYTF,TGTGCCAGCAGCCTATCTCGGAACTATGGCTACACCTTC
many,-,TRBV10-3,TRBJ2-7,CAISRNDHEQYF,TGTGCCATCAGCCGTAACGACCACGAGCAGTACTTC
many,-,TRBV4-3,TRBJ2-1,CASSQEGIAWDNEQFF,TGCGCCAGCAGCCAAGAGGGAATAGCCTGGGACAATGAGCAGTTCTTC
many,-,TRBV20-1,TRBJ1-4,CSARDNGPGRNEKLFF,TGCAGTGCTAGAGATAATGGTCCCGGGCGAAATGAAAAACTGTTTTTT
many,TRBD1,TRBV6-5,TRBJ2-2,CASSYGTGYPGELFF,TGTGCCAGCAGTTACGGGACAGGGTATCCCGGGGAGCTGTTTTTT
many,-,TRBV5-1,TRBJ2-1,CASSSSLTLDGSSYNEQFF,TGCGCCAGCAGCTCATCCTTAACTTTGGACGGGAGCTCCTACAATGAGCAGTTCTTC
many,-,TRBV7-2,TRBJ1-1,CASSLGVRHTEAFF,TGTGCCAGCAGCTTAGGGGTGAGGCACACTGAAGCTTTCTTT
few,-,TRBV6-5,TRBJ1-6,CASSYSGQVNSPLHF,TGTGCCAGCAGTTACTCGGGCCAGGTCAATTCACCCCTCCACTTT
many,-,TRBV4-3,TRBJ2-3,CASSQGGGVPDTQYF,TGCGCCAGCAGCCAAGGAGGGGGAGTTCCAGATACGCAGTATTTT
many,-,TRBV20-1,TRBJ1-2,CSARHAANGYTF,TGCAGTGCTAGACACGCTGCGAATGGCTACACCTTC
many,-,TRBV20-1,TRBJ2-5,CRVEGEGAQETQYF,TGCAGGGTTGAAGGTGAAGGGGCACAAGAGACCCAGTACTTC
many,-,TRBV6-6,TRBJ2-5,CASTGSGQGWETQYF,TGTGCCAGCACTGGGAGCGGCCAGGGATGGGAGACCCAGTACTTC
many,-,TRBV6-2/TRBV6-3,TRBJ1-1,CASSYLPKGVTEAFF,TGTGCCAGCAGTTACCTACCAAAAGGAGTGACTGAAGCTTTCTTT
few,-,TRBV27,TRBJ2-2,CASSVGVSNTGELFF,TGTGCCAGCAGTGTAGGCGTATCGAACACCGGGGAGCTGTTTTTT
many,-,TRBV3-1,TRBJ2-1,CASSPVWGSYNEQFF,TGTGCCAGCAGCCCCGTCTGGGGCTCCTACAATGAGCAGTTCTTC
many,-,TRBV14,TRBJ2-5,CASSQVGVETQYF,TGTGCCAGCAGCCAAGTCGGTGTAGAGACCCAGTACTTC
-,TRBD2,TRBV2,TRBJ2-1,CASSPEAPLAGADNEQFF,TGTGCCAGCAGCCCCGAAGCCCCCCTAGCGGGAGCTGACAATGAGCAGTTCTTC
many,TRBD2,TRBV29-1,TRBJ2-3,CSGSLAGSTDTQYF,TGCAGCGGTTCACTAGCGGGGAGCACAGATACGCAGTATTTT
many,TRBD2,TRBV9,TRBJ2-1,CASSVDPKAGGFNEQFF,TGTGCCAGCAGCGTAGACCCCAAGGCGGGGGGGTTCAATGAGCAGTTCTTC
few,-,TRBV1,TRBJ2-1,CTSSQVQRESADEQFF,TGCACCAGCAGCCAAGTCCAACGGGAGAGTGCGGATGAGCAGTTCTTC
many,TRBD1,TRBV27,TRBJ2-2,CASSSGGRQGGELFF,TGTGCCAGCAGTTCAGGGGGCAGGCAAGGCGGGGAGCTGTTTTTT
-,TRBD2,TRBV6-4,TRBJ2-1,CASSDRLAGFNEQFF,TGTGCCAGCAGTGACCGCCTAGCGGGATTCAATGAGCAGTTCTTC
many,-,TRBV20-1,TRBJ1-6,CSAGDRSSYNSPLHF,TGCAGTGCTGGAGACAGAAGCTCCTATAATTCACCCCTCCACTTT
many,-,TRBV20-1,TRBJ1-1,CSASLPGRNTEAFF,TGCAGTGCTAGCCTTCCCGGACGGAACACTGAAGCTTTCTTT
many,-,TRBV5-5,TRBJ2-1,CASSFTGANNEQFF,TGTGCCAGCAGCTTCACGGGAGCAAACAATGAGCAGTTCTTC
many,TRBD2,TRBV6-6,TRBJ2-1,CASTYPAGGPPVEQFF,TGTGCCAGCACTTACCCAGCGGGAGGACCCCCGGTTGAGCAGTTCTTC
many,TRBD2,TRBV5-1,TRBJ2-1,CASSLEIAGGPGYNEQFF,TGCGCCAGCAGCTTGGAAATAGCGGGAGGTCCAGGCTACAATGAGCAGTTCTTC
few,-,TRBV7-9,TRBJ1-1,CASSLMNTEAFF,TGTGCCAGCAGCTTAATGAACACTGAAGCTTTCTTT
many,-,TRBV14,TRBJ2-5,CASSREWYQETQYF,TGTGCCAGCAGCCGAGAATGGTACCAAGAGACCCAGTACTTC
many,-,TRBV15,TRBJ2-5,CATSRDQGTQYF,TGTGCCACCAGCAGAGATCAGGGGACCCAGTACTTC
many,-,TRBV6-5,TRBJ1-1,CASSYSSKSVTEAFF,TGTGCCAGCAGTTACTCAAGTAAATCGGTCACTGAAGCTTTCTTT
many,TRBD2,TRBV6-5,TRBJ2-2,CASSGGMGRTSGTGELFF,TGTGCCAGCTCGGGAGGGATGGGGCGGACTAGCGGAACCGGGGAGCTGTTTTTT
many,TRBD1,TRBV28,TRBJ2-2,CAGQRTTGELFF,TGTGCGGGACAGAGGACCACCGGGGAGCTGTTTTTT
many,TRBD1,TRBV7-7,TRBJ2-2,CASSGGQGNTGELFF,TGTGCTAGCAGCGGAGGACAGGGTAACACCGGGGAGCTGTTTTTT
many,-,TRBV20-1,TRBJ1-5,CSATGTRYEVQPQHF,TGCAGTGCTACCGGAACCCGATACGAGGTACAGCCCCAGCATTTT
many,TRBD1,TRBV2,TRBJ1-2,CASSLGGQGVGYTF,TGTGCCAGCAGCTTAGGGGGACAGGGGGTTGGCTACACCTTC
many,-,TRBV6-5,TRBJ2-7,CASSPFSGLNYEQYF,TGTGCCAGCAGTCCCTTCTCGGGCCTAAACTACGAGCAGTACTTC
many,-,TRBV28,TRBJ1-2,CASSSSPSGTGVGGYTF,TGTGCCAGCAGTTCCTCCCCATCGGGGACGGGGGTGGGAGGCTACACCTTC
many,TRBD1,TRBV7-6,TRBJ1-6,CASSLARGQGQNSPLHF,TGTGCCAGCAGCTTAGCGCGGGGACAGGGTCAAAATTCACCCCTCCACTTT
many,-,TRBV20-1,TRBJ1-5,CSARRTTWKGPQHF,TGCAGTGCTCGACGGACGACATGGAAAGGGCCCCAGCATTTT
many,TRBD1,TRBV5-1,TRBJ1-6,CASSPGQGSYNSPLHF,TGCGCCAGCAGCCCGGGACAGGGCTCCTATAATTCACCCCTCCACTTT
-,-,TRBV5-6,TRBJ2-3,CASSLRFSTDTQYF,TGTGCCAGCAGCTTGCGCTTCAGCACAGATACGCAGTATTTT
many,-,TRBV7-2,TRBJ2-7,CASSLRVTDSYEQYF,TGTGCCAGCAGCTTACGGGTGACAGACTCCTACGAGCAGTACTTC
many,-,TRBV3-1,TRBJ1-6,CASSRIPGGSPLHF,TGTGCCAGCAGCCGAATACCGGGAGGCTCACCCCTCCACTTT
many,-,TRBV21-1,TRBJ1-2,CASSKVGGDYGYTF,TGTGCCAGCAGCAAAGTTGGAGGAGACTATGGCTACACCTTC
many,TRBD2,TRBV20-1,TRBJ2-3,CSARLAGITDTQYF,TGCAGTGCTAGACTAGCGGGGATCACAGATACGCAGTATTTT
few,-,TRBV2,TRBJ1-1,CASSVQGDTEAFF,TGTGCCAGCAGTGTTCAGGGAGACACTGAAGCTTTCTTT
-,-,TRBV10-3,TRBJ2-1,CAISRRLGGGGNEQFF,TGTGCCATCAGCAGAAGGTTGGGCGGTGGCGGGAATGAGCAGTTCTTC
few,-,TRBV6-5,TRBJ2-3,CASSSGGTDTQYF,TGTGCCAGCAGTTCAGGGGGCACAGATACGCAGTATTTT